This TCR beta chain was profiled in a study of blood T cells in healthy people across ages. Study findings and constraints: Per million T cells, the diversity of TCR beta decreased roughly linearly as age advanced. It was not known whether donors were CMV positive (a possible confounder of expanded clonotype changes).

Trimming stripped 0 bases from V and 1 base from J, with 4 bases between. Looked up from germline, CDR1 is MNHEY and CDR2 is SMNVEV (reference sequence). CDR3 length: 13 residues. A second 7 to 11 cycle PCR used barcoded and J-beta primers. Each cDNA molecule received a tag from a template-switch adaptor that had 12 random nucleotides. Every sample gave at least 2.5 million paired-end reads containing CDR3. TCRdb re-analysed the 5' RACE reads in MiXCR, keeping a single row per CDR3 protein. The repertoire has about 1.6 million distinct CDR3 sequences, roughly 30% of them found once; the top ten carry approximately 10%. The table lists this clonotype with a few counts. Antigen: not known.

J is TRBJ2-7 and V is TRBV27; unclear D gene. The clonotype originates from a woman aged 25 to 39 in good health. Sequenced input: blood. In DNA, the CDR3 is TGTGCCAGCAGTTTATCGAAATCCTACGAGCAGTACTTC. This translates into CASSLSKSYEQYF.